These 18 T cell receptor beta chains were sequenced from one sample in a study of blood T cell repertoires in COVID-19. The repertoire was sequenced with immunoSEQ multiplex PCR; TCRdb's copy has only in-frame clones and lacks some. The data show roughly 250,000 clones, roughly four fifths seen once. The specimen was peripheral blood. Every receptor here comes from a woman of 80 years or more with acute or convalescent COVID-19.

This clone was observed once. The chain joins TRBV19 to TRBJ1-1; TRBD1 might be the D (6 bases). Trimming stripped 4 bases from V and 0 bases from J, with 21 bases between. CDR3 length: 18 residues. Per germline, CDR1 LNHDA and CDR2 SQIVND (reference sequence). In nucleotides, the CDR3 is TGTGCCAGTAGTACGGCGACCGGGACAAGTTCAATGAACACTGAAGCTTTCTTT. Protein product: CASSTATGTSSMNTEAFF.

This chain uses TRBV7-2 with TRBJ2-3; no firm D call. CDR3 length: 12 residues. The V end was cut by 3 bases, the J end by 2 bases, with 3 bases between. CDR1 and CDR2 (germline): SGHTA, FQGNSA. In DNA form, the CDR3 reads TGTGCCAGCAGCTTCCTCACAGATACGCAGTATTTT. Protein: CASSFLTDTQYF.

This chain connects TRBV12-3 or TRBV12-4 to TRBJ2-3; TRBD2 is a possible D gene (6 bases). Between the trimmed V and J ends, which lost 6 bases and 6 bases, there was a span of 13 bases. The CDR3 totals 13 residues. As DNA, the CDR3 is TGTGCCAGCAGCCCCGGACGGGGGGATACGCAGTATTTT. This encodes CASSPGRGDTQYF.

The chain employs TRBV29-1 and TRBJ1-1; D uncertain. Trimming removed 1 base at V and 5 bases at J, with 11 bases between. Germline loops: CDR1 SQVTM, CDR2 ANQGSEA. The CDR3 runs 13 residues. CDR3 residues: CSVEGRVETEAFF. Here the CDR3 DNA reads TGCAGCGTTGAAGGGAGGGTGGAAACTGAAGCTTTCTTT.

This clone was picked up one time. Additional DNA sequences in this sample encode the identical CDR3. The chain employs TRBV2 and TRBJ2-3, with a tentative D call TRBD2 (6 bases). The germline V gene has CDR1 SNHLY and CDR2 FYNNEI. The CDR3 length is 13 residues. V was shortened by 6 bases and J by 1 base, with 8 bases between the two germline ends. For the CDR3, the DNA is TGTGCCAGCAGGCCGGGGGGCACAGATACGCAGTATTTT. Its translation is CASRPGGTDTQYF.

V gene TRBV3-1 (or the pseudogene TRBV3-2) combines with J gene TRBJ1-2; D not certain. Trimming removed 4 bases from V and 10 bases from J, with 13 bases in between. CDR1 is LGHDT, CDR2 YNNKEL, per germline (reference sequence). This CDR3 contains 12 residues. CDR3 bases: TGTGCCAGCAGCCTGCGGGCTCGGGACTACACCTTC. It specifies CASSLRARDYTF.

V usage is TRBV5-1 and J usage is TRBJ1-6; D gene ambiguous. Trimming took off 0 bases at V and 5 bases at J, with 9 bases between the two ends. Germline CDR1 SGHRS, CDR2 YFSETQ. The CDR3 is 15 residues long. This CDR3 reads CASSLGAENNSPLHF. The CDR3 nucleotides read TGCGCCAGCAGCTTGGGAGCGGAAAATAATTCACCCCTCCACTTT. Full variable domain (rest looked up from reference TRBV5-1 and TRBJ1-6): KAGVTQTPRYLIKTRGQQVTLSCSPISGHRSVSWYQQTPGQGLQFLFEYFSETQRNKGNFPGRFSGRQFSNSRSEMNVSTLELGDSALYLCASSLGAENNSPLHFGNGTRLTVT.

The chain recombines TRBV18 with TRBJ1-1, with D unclear. The CDR3 sequence is 14 residues long. The germline V gene has CDR1 KGHSH and CDR2 LQKENI. V was cut by 2 bases and J by 5 bases, with 12 bases left in between. In DNA form, the CDR3 reads TGTGCCAGCTCACCAGTAAGCTCACGGACTGAAGCTTTCTTT. This encodes CASSPVSSRTEAFF.

The chain recombines TRBV5-6 with TRBJ1-1; 10 nucleotides align to TRBD1. The CDR3 covers 17 residues. The germline V gene encodes CDR1 SGHDT and CDR2 YYEEEE. J gave up 5 bases and V 1 base, and 11 bases lay outside the gene matches. The CDR3 here is CASSLWGMGQGYTEAFF. The CDR3 DNA follows: TGTGCCAGCAGCTTGTGGGGCATGGGACAGGGGTATACTGAAGCTTTCTTT.

The chain has TRBV6-5 and TRBJ1-3; the D is unclear. Trimming stripped 4 bases from V and 2 bases from J, with 6 bases between. The germline CDR1 and CDR2 sequences are MNHEY and SVGAGI. The CDR3 loop spans 13 amino acids. CDR3 nucleotides: TGTGCCAGCAGTTTGGGCACTGGAAACACCATATATTTT. This translates into CASSLGTGNTIYF.

This rearrangement joins TRBV3-1 (or the pseudogene TRBV3-2) to TRBJ1-5; possible D gene TRBD1, 6 bases. CDR3 length: 14 amino acids. Germline CDR1 is LGHDT and CDR2 is YNNKEL (reference sequence). V dropped 0 bases and J dropped 7 bases, with 10 bases sitting between them. The CDR3 loop is CASSQEGAGQPQHF. The CDR3 DNA reads TGTGCCAGCAGCCAAGAGGGGGCTGGACAGCCCCAGCATTTT.

The chain has TRBV10-2 and TRBJ2-2, with D perhaps TRBD1 (6 bases). CDR3 length equals 15 residues. The V end was cut by 7 bases, the J end by 0 bases, with 12 bases between. Germline V lookup: CDR1 WSHSY, CDR2 SAAADI. The CDR3 DNA follows: TGCGCCAGCAAATACCAGGGGACGAACACCGGGGAGCTGTTTTTT. This codes for CASKYQGTNTGELFF.

The chain has TRBV3-1 (or the pseudogene TRBV3-2) and TRBJ1-5; tentative D call: TRBD1 (5 bases). The CDR3 consists of 13 residues. Trimming pared 8 bases from V and 2 bases from J, leaving 10 bases between. Germline lookup yields CDR1 LGHDT and CDR2 YNNKEL (reference sequence). The CDR3 spells CASGVRGNQPQHF. Here the CDR3 DNA reads TGTGCCAGCGGCGTCAGGGGCAATCAGCCCCAGCATTTT.

CDR3: CASSLGGLGNQPQHF. Here the CDR3 DNA reads TGCGCCAGCAGCTTGGGTGGGCTCGGCAATCAGCCCCAGCATTTT. The chain links TRBV5-1 to TRBJ1-5, with D unclear. This CDR3 comprises 15 residues. The germline CDR1 and CDR2 sequences are SGHRS and YFSETQ. Trimming stripped 0 bases from V and 2 bases from J, with 9 bases between.

This sequence joins TRBV15 and TRBJ1-6; D is ambiguous. This CDR3 spans 15 amino acids. Germline V CDR1 and CDR2: LNHNV, YYDKDF (reference sequence). V lost 0 bases, J lost 5 bases, and 8 bases lay in between. The CDR3 DNA reads TGTGCCACCAGCAGAGATCCCCAGGATAATTCACCCCTCCACTTT. It translates to CATSRDPQDNSPLHF.

The V call is TRBV28, the J call TRBJ1-2; D is uncertain. Trimming removed 7 bases from V and 6 bases from J, with 15 bases in between. Germline V gene data show CDR1 as MDHEN and CDR2 as SYDVKM. CDR3 length: 13 residues. The CDR3 nucleotides are TGTGCCAGCAACTTAAACCGGGGTCATGGCTACACCTTC. It is translated as CASNLNRGHGYTF.

This chain joins TRBV19 and TRBJ2-3; 10 bases match TRBD1. CDR3 length: 13 amino acids. V lost 1 base to trimming and J lost 9 bases; unmatched junction nucleotides: 1. The germline V gene has CDR1 LNHDA and CDR2 SQIVND (reference sequence). CDR3 sequence: CASSIGGQGTQYF. The CDR3 DNA follows: TGTGCCAGTAGTATAGGGGGACAGGGGACGCAGTATTTT.

The chain combines TRBV20-1 with TRBJ2-5; a possible D gene is TRBD1 (5 bases). The CDR3 extends over 11 amino acids. Germline V gene data show CDR1 as DFQATT and CDR2 as SNEGSKA (reference sequence). The ends were cut back, 7 bases at V and 7 bases at J, with 13 bases in the middle. CDR3 DNA sequence: TGCAGTGTGGGGCGATTAGGGACCCAGTACTTC. Encoded protein: CSVGRLGTQYF.